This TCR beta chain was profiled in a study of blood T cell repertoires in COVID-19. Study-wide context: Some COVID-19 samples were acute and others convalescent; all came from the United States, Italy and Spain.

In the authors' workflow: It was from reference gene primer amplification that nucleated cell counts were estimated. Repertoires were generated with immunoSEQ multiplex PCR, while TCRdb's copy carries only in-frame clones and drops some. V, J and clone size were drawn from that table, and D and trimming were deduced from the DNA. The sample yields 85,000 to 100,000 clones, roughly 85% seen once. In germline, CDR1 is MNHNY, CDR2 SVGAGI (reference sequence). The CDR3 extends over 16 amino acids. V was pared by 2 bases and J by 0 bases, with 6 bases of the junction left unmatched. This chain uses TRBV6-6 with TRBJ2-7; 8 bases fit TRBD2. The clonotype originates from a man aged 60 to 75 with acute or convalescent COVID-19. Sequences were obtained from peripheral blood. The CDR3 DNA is TGTGCCAGCAGTTACGGCCCCAGCGGGAGCTCCTACGAGCAGTACTTC. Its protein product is CASSYGPSGSSYEQYF.